This T cell receptor (beta chain) was obtained from a study of blood T cell repertoires in COVID-19. TCRdb's table, derived via immunoSEQ multiplex PCR, lists solely in-frame clones and lacks some. The sample includes 110,000 to 150,000 clones, about four fifths of them seen just once. The sequence was obtained from a human donor in a cohort sampled during active COVID-19. The sequencing sample was made of peripheral blood.

DNA for the CDR3: TGCGCCAGCAGCTTGGGACAGGGGACAACTAATGAAAAACTGTTTTTT. Residues: CASSLGQGTTNEKLFF. The rearrangement joins TRBV5-1 to TRBJ1-4, with 8 bases lining up with TRBD1. This CDR3 is built from 16 residues. J gave up 0 bases and V 0 bases, and 1 base lay outside the gene matches. Germline CDR1 and CDR2: SGHRS and YFSETQ.